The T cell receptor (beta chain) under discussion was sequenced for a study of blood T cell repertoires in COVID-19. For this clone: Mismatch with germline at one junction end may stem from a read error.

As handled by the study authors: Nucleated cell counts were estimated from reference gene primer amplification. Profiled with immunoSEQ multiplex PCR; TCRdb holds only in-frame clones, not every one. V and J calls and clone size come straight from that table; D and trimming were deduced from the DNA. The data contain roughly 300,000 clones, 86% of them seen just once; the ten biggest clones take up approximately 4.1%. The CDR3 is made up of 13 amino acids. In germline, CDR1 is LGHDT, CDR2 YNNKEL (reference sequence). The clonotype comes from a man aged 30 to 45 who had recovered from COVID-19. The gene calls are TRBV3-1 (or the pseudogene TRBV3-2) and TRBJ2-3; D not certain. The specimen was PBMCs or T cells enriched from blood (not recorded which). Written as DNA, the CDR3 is TGTGCCAGCAGCCCGCGAAGCAAAGATACGCAGTATTTT. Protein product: CASSPRSKDTQYF.